This TCR beta chain appears in the sequencing data of a study of beta chain features in type 1 diabetes. The overall study: Healthy donors, compared against patients, showed similar age, gender and cell yields.

What was sequenced were expressed TCRB transcripts, since all of the isolated RNA had been reverse transcribed. TCRdb's table, derived via immunoSEQ multiplex PCR, lists solely in-frame clones and lacks some. The sample carries about 930,000 clones, about a sixth recorded once. Sorting with CD45RO/CCR7/CD25/CD127/CD95/CD27 yielded naive, central memory, regulatory and stem-like memory CD4+ cells. Losses at the gene ends were 6 bases for V and 4 bases for J; bases not matched to a gene: 3. The CDR3 contains 13 residues. Germline CDR1 is MNHNY and CDR2 is SVGAGI (reference sequence). This chain connects TRBV6-6 to TRBJ1-2; 9 bases map to TRBD1. This clonotype was obtained from a woman aged 18-35 years in good health. Sequencing input: naive CD4+ T cells from blood. The CDR3 spells CASSEGQGYGYTF. In DNA, the CDR3 is TGTGCCAGCAGCGAGGGACAGGGCTATGGCTACACCTTC.